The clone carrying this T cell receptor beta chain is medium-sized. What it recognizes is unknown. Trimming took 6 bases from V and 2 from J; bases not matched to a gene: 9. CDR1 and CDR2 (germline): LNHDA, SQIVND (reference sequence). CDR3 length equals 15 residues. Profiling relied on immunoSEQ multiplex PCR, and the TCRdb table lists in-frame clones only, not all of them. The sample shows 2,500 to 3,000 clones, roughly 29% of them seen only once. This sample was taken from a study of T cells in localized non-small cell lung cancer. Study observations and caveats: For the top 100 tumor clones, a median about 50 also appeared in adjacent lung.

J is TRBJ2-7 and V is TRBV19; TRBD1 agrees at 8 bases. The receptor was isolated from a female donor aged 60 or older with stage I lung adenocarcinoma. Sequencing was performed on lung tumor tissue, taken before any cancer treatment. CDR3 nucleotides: TGTGCCAGTAGCACAAGAGACAGGGGTGCCTACGAGCAGTACTTC. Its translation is CASSTRDRGAYEQYF.